This TCR beta chain comes out of a study of regulatory T cells in long-lasting Graves disease. Study at large: Prior antithyroid drug treatment in newly diagnosed Graves' patients lasted under 3 months.

Sequencing libraries for TCR beta were prepared with iRepertoire HTBI primers and Arm-PCR of CDR3 regions. TCRdb passed the multiplex PCR reads through MiXCR, listing each CDR3 protein once. The repertoire has approximately 310,000 distinct CDR3 sequences, 18% of them found once; the top ten carry roughly 35%. Study-wide points: Persistent Graves' patients had lower TCR diversity than newly diagnosed ones. Accuracy might have suffered from few samples.

As for time point: newly diagnosed GD, antithyroid drugs for less than 3 months. The authors made the TCR library using RNA they extracted from PBMCs. It was by American Thyroid Association guidelines that Graves' disease was diagnosed. In its sample, this clonotype was seen many times. What it binds is not known. This clonotype was sampled from a female donor with Graves disease. Here the sequenced sample was peripheral blood mononuclear cells (PBMCs), taken at new diagnosis, from a patient treated with antithyroid drugs.

CDR3 nucleotides: TGTGCCAGCAGTTACTCGCACACTTCCTACGAGCAGTACTTC. This sequence encodes CASSYSHTSYEQYF. This rearrangement joins TRBV6-5 to TRBJ2-7; D is unresolved. There are 14 residues in the CDR3. V lost 0 bases and J lost 1, with 7 bases in between. CDR1 and CDR2 (germline): MNHEY, SVGAGI.